This TCR beta chain stems from a study of T cell changes during pregnancy in multiple sclerosis (dated by TCRdb to the late 2010s). Broadly, across the study: In women with multiple sclerosis, the researchers looked at how the T cell repertoire shifted as pregnancy progressed.

Looking up the germline V gene (reference sequence) yields CDR1 LNHDA and CDR2 SQIVND. Including cysteine and phenylalanine, the CDR3 has 13 amino acids. Solely the CDR3 DNA is kept, with 39 bases framed from the first base. V and J are trimmed by 5 bases and 3 bases, and the gene matches miss 2 bases of the junction. Library construction relied on the immunoSEQ multiplex PCR assay. TCRdb provides this immuneACCESS table in a form limited to in-frame rearrangements. Some clones are lacking; in checked studies, under half of them reflect an unresolved V gene, and why the rest are absent is not known. This sample has around 32,000 clones in its table, and roughly 89% of those were observed once. The ten largest clones represent about 3.9% of the sample. As to this clone: Its antigen remains unidentified. No base-level quality is on record; no much larger clone is a single base apart.

Here the sequenced sample was CD8+ T cells from peripheral blood mononuclear cells, taken in the second trimester of pregnancy. The TCR sequence derives from a female donor in good health, enrolled as a control in a pregnancy study. The rearranged segments are TRBV19 and TRBJ2-5, with 8 junctional bases fitting TRBD1. The CDR3 reads as follows: CASSLDREETQYF. Here is the DNA: TGTGCCAGTAGTTTGGACAGGGAAGAGACCCAGTACTTC.